This T cell receptor (beta chain) was sequenced during a study of blood T cell repertoires in COVID-19. Losses at the gene ends were 5 bases for V and 4 bases for J; bases not matched to a gene: 10. Germline V CDR1 and CDR2: SGHRS, YFSETQ. The CDR3 is made up of 15 amino acids. In the authors' workflow: Counts of nucleated cells, estimated from reference gene primer amplification, were obtained. The table came from immunoSEQ multiplex PCR; TCRdb's copy has only in-frame clones and leaves some out. Clonal size and the V and J genes are those of that table, whereas D and trimming came from the DNA. The sample has 200,000 to 250,000 clones; approximately 90% are singletons.

The TCR originated in a young woman who had recovered from COVID-19. The chain combines TRBV5-1 with TRBJ2-7, with 9 bases fitting TRBD2. The sequencing sample was made of peripheral blood. CDR3 DNA sequence: TGCGCCAGCAGATTAGCGGGAGTAACTCCTTACGAGCAGTACTTC. This gives the protein CASRLAGVTPYEQYF.